A single count supports the clone carrying this TCR beta chain. Its matching antigen is unknown. This CDR3 region has 16 residues. J gave up 2 bases and V 1 base, and 7 bases lay outside the gene matches. From germline, CDR1 is SGHKS and CDR2 YYEKEE (reference sequence). This record belongs to a study of blood T cells in healthy people across ages. Study-wide results and caveats: Estimates of diversity drawn from one million T cells were considered underestimates. It was the long-lived donors that had more naive CD4+ cells and higher diversity than aged donors.

Primers used in a second PCR of roughly 6 to 11 cycles were a sample-barcoded 5' primer and a J-beta primer mix. Any given sample supplied a minimum of 2.5 million CDR3-containing paired-end reads. TCRdb redid the calling of the 5' RACE reads with MiXCR, one entry per CDR3 protein. The sample lists some 790,000 distinct CDR3 sequences; around 30% were seen once. The sample comprised blood. The chain links TRBV5-5 to TRBJ2-5; 8 bases line up with TRBD1. This receptor was identified in a woman older than 75 in good health. The CDR3 DNA follows: TGTGCCAGCAGCTTGTTAGGGACAGGCGATCAAGAGACCCAGTACTTC. Translating gives CASSLLGTGDQETQYF.